Listed below are T cell receptor beta chains from one sample, sequenced in a study of blood T cell repertoires in COVID-19. Some clones are missing from TCRdb's copy, which holds only in-frame ones; the method was immunoSEQ multiplex PCR. The table records around 150,000 clones, 88% of them present only once. Sequenced sample: peripheral blood. The receptors come from a human donor with COVID-19, enrolled during active disease. The donor label of this sample is uncertain. The CDR3 runs from the conserved cysteine through the conserved F or W. Part of the rows lack a size; the others show once, few, many or a class for expanded clones.

V gene	clone size	J gene	CDR3 protein
TRBV12-3/TRBV12-4	.	TRBJ1-2	CASSAGDYGYTF
TRBV19	.	TRBJ2-1	CANHGQSMFF
TRBV18	.	TRBJ1-2	CASSQGQGENGYTF
TRBV9	.	TRBJ1-2	CASSVGTGDGYTF
TRBV7-9	.	TRBJ1-5	CASSLGGLGQPQHF
TRBV6-5	once	TRBJ1-3	CASRRQGDGNTIYF
TRBV6-5	.	TRBJ1-2	CASQGYYGYTF
TRBV12-3/TRBV12-4	.	TRBJ1-1	CASSWGGNTEAFF
TRBV2	few	TRBJ2-3	CASSVEGQADTQYF
TRBV6-5	.	TRBJ2-7	CAIARVLLDRGEQYF
TRBV29-1	.	TRBJ2-6	CSVDAGTGANVLTF
TRBV10-3	.	TRBJ1-3	CAITTTPGGISFGNTIYF
TRBV6-5	.	TRBJ1-1	CASSQGSNTEAFF
TRBV9	.	TRBJ2-7	CASSQMGHGGDEQYF
TRBV6-2/TRBV6-3	few	TRBJ1-5	CASSYIGTGGSINQPQHF
TRBV5-4	once	TRBJ1-2	CASSLPREAGYTF
TRBV28	.	TRBJ1-4	CASSGATNEKLFF
TRBV25-1	few	TRBJ1-6	CASGTGTGGSPLHF
TRBV3-1/TRBV3-2	.	TRBJ2-7	CASSRRQGAIDEQYF
TRBV2	few	TRBJ1-2	CASSEAGRGRGYTF